The entry below describes one T cell receptor beta chain. Its antigen is as yet unknown. This sample stems from a study of cytomegalovirus exposure and HLA in healthy donors. The J segment lost 2 bases and the V segment lost 9 bases, leaving 4 bases of the junction unmatched. This CDR3 region has 12 residues. The germline V gene encodes CDR1 LNHDA and CDR2 SQIVND (reference sequence). Notes on the study in general: In a later analysis, HLA-associated TCR beta chains were more clonally expanded than equally common others. Some segments of the V type, notably TRBV6-2 and TRBV6-3, were excluded as indistinguishable. In a later analysis, TCR association rates varied by HLA locus: DRB1 most, HLA-C fewest.

60 Vbeta and 13 Jbeta primers were used in PCR. Profiled with immunoSEQ multiplex PCR; TCRdb holds only in-frame clones, not every one. The sample yields about 120,000 clones, around 79% seen once. The chain uses TRBV19 and TRBJ2-7, with 7 nucleotides matching TRBD2. The TCR comes from a woman aged 18-29 years in good health and CMV-seronegative. Sequences were obtained from PBMCs. This CDR3 reads CASAGDTYEQYF. The CDR3 nucleotides are TGTGCCAGCGCGGGGGATACCTACGAGCAGTACTTC.